The clone carrying this T cell receptor (beta chain) occurred a few times. Antigen specificity is unknown. The CDR3 is 16 residues long. Germline CDR1 is MNHNS and CDR2 is SASEGT. V lost 3 bases, J lost 0 bases, and 9 bases lay in between. Unique molecular identifiers were present in the TCR beta cDNA libraries. Each batch of roughly 1 to 11 million T cells produced 400,000 to 650,000 cDNA molecules. TCRdb passed the PCR reads through MiXCR, listing each CDR3 protein once. The repertoire has about 500,000 distinct CDR3 sequences, 45% of them found once; the top ten carry around 10%. The sample belongs to a study of post-analysis software for immune sequencing data. Overall study context: The courses of disease that were included comprised relapsing-remitting, secondary progressive and progressive-relapsing multiple sclerosis.

General study findings and limits: Patients had higher frequencies than controls of about five TRBV segments, including TRBV5-6, TRBV5-1 and TRBV20-1. Strong co-clustering by F measure was evident for samples that had been prepared in the same batch. Patients with multiple sclerosis recorded significantly lower normalized Chao1 diversity than controls, the study found.

The gene calls are TRBV6-1 and TRBJ2-6, with unresolved D. Sample: blood. This clonotype was obtained from a girl aged 10-17 years with multiple sclerosis. CDR3: CASSDIFSSGANVLTF. As DNA, the CDR3 is TGTGCCAGCAGTGATATCTTTAGCTCTGGGGCCAACGTCCTGACTTTC.